These 4 T cell receptor beta chains share one sample of origin, sequenced in a study of shared clonotypes between healthy human individuals (dated by TCRdb to 2018 to 2020). Preparation of the library involved the immunoSEQ multiplex PCR assay. TCRdb provides this immuneACCESS table in a form limited to in-frame rearrangements. Some clones are lacking; in checked studies, under half of them reflect an unresolved V gene, and why the rest are absent is not known. This sample is represented by 600,000 or so clones; roughly 95% of them were singletons. The biggest ten clones account for approximately 0.11% of the sample. CD8 naive samples consisted of CD45RO-negative cells that were positively selected for CCR7, yielding a CD45RA+CCR7+ population without TemRA cells. Input material: naive CD8+ T cells sorted from blood. What this sample's cell subset or site label stands for: CD45RA+CCR7+. The receptor source for this set is a woman aged 25 to 39 in good health.

This CDR3 reads CASRDTNEKLFF. CDR3 coding DNA: TGTGCCAGCCGGGACACTAATGAAAAACTGTTTTTT. The chain has TRBV28 and TRBJ1-4; tentatively, D is TRBD1 (5 bases). Germline loops: CDR1 MDHEN, CDR2 SYDVKM. V was clipped by 8 bases and J by 2 bases, with 6 bases between them. This CDR3 is built from 12 residues.

This chain connects TRBV6-6 to TRBJ1-4, with D perhaps TRBD1 (5 bases). Germline values: CDR1 MNHNY, CDR2 SVGAGI (reference sequence). CDR3 length: 13 residues. The ends were cut back, 7 bases at V and 7 bases at J, with 13 bases in the middle. The chain's CDR3 is CASTGLGREKLFF. The CDR3 DNA sequence: TGTGCCAGCACGGGACTTGGGCGTGAAAAACTGTTTTTT.

This chain connects TRBV5-4 to TRBJ2-5, with D perhaps TRBD2 (5 bases). Germline CDR1 and CDR2: SGHNT and YYREEE (reference sequence). V lost 0 bases and J lost 7, with 16 bases in between. The CDR3 has 15 amino acids. CDR3 sequence: CASSLGLAGVATQYF. DNA of the CDR3: TGTGCCAGCAGCTTGGGGCTAGCCGGGGTTGCGACCCAGTACTTC.

This chain links TRBV19 with TRBJ2-1; no firm D call. This CDR3 spans 11 amino acids. The germline gives CDR1 LNHDA, CDR2 SQIVND (reference sequence). Trimming removed 7 bases from V and 4 bases from J, with 5 bases in between. CDR3 region: CASTSYNEQFF. The CDR3 DNA follows: TGTGCCAGTACTTCGTACAATGAGCAGTTCTTC.